This T cell receptor (beta chain) comes out of a study of blood T cell repertoires in COVID-19. Assay: immunoSEQ multiplex PCR; the TCRdb copy retains only in-frame clones and omits some. The sample consists of 500,000 or so clones, around 90% of them appearing once. CDR3 length: 16 residues. The junction had 8 bases not matched to a gene; V was cut back by 1 base and J by 2 bases. Germline V gene data show CDR1 as LGHDT and CDR2 as YNNKEL (reference sequence). Researchers sorted participants into cohorts using their self-reported clinical history. This sequence originates from a woman under 30 who had recovered from COVID-19. Sequencing input: PBMCs or T cells enriched from blood (not recorded which). V usage is TRBV3-1 (or the pseudogene TRBV3-2) and J usage is TRBJ2-7; 7 bases are a match to TRBD1. In DNA, the CDR3 is TGTGCCAGCAGCCAAGTCCCGGACAGGTACCCCTACGAGCAGTACTTC. This gives the protein CASSQVPDRYPYEQYF.